This TCR beta chain was sequenced for a study of blood T cell repertoires in COVID-19. About the study: Whether acute or convalescent, the COVID-19 samples came from the United States, Italy and Spain.

Data came from immunoSEQ multiplex PCR; TCRdb stores just in-frame clones and leaves some out. This table has some 130,000 clones, approximately 90% appearing once. This CDR3 contains 17 residues. V shed 4 bases and J 3 bases; nucleotides not matched to a gene: 11. The germline gives CDR1 SGHNT, CDR2 YYREEE (reference sequence). The TCR originated in a man in his fifties or sixties with acute or convalescent COVID-19. The chain recombines TRBV5-4 with TRBJ2-3; TRBD1 matches 10 bases. The sample comprised peripheral blood. The CDR3 bases are TGTGCCAGCAGCCGTAAATTACCGGGACAGGGGACAGATACGCAGTATTTT. It is translated as CASSRKLPGQGTDTQYF.